Below, 2 T cell receptor beta chains from the same sample are listed, as sequenced in a study of blood T cells in healthy people across ages. Next came a second PCR, run for about 7 to 12 cycles, which used a sample-barcoded 5' primer along with a J-beta primer mix. TCRdb fed the 5' RACE reads into MiXCR, producing one record per CDR3 protein. The data show some 930,000 distinct CDR3 sequences, about 27% seen once. The same specimen was also included in a second study, on T cells of mothers and their children.

The specimen was blood. These receptors came from a woman aged 40 to 50 in good health.

The chain links TRBV7-9 to TRBJ2-3; the match to TRBD1 covers 8 bases. Trimming removed 2 bases from V and 6 bases from J; junction bases left unmatched: 1. The CDR3 extends over 13 amino acids. CDR1 and CDR2 (germline): SEHNR, FQNEAQ (reference sequence). This CDR3 reads CASSLQGADTQYF. DNA of the CDR3: TGTGCCAGCAGCTTACAGGGGGCCGATACGCAGTATTTT.

Concerning this clonotype: This may come from a read error, since a much larger clone is one base off. The chain is built from TRBV5-1 and TRBJ2-1, with TRBD1 as a possible D gene (7 bases). The assigned J gene may be wrong: the sequence end matches TRBJ2-7 better. The CDR3 has 15 residues. Germline V gene sequence: CDR1 SGHRS, CDR2 YFSETQ. Here the CDR3 reads CASSAGQSSYNEQYF. The CDR3 DNA sequence: TGCGCCAGCAGCGCGGGACAGAGCTCCTACAATGAGCAGTACTTC.